The 15 T cell receptor beta chains given below trace back to one sample, sequenced in a study of T cell changes during pregnancy in multiple sclerosis (dated by TCRdb to between 2018 and 2021). Libraries were constructed by the immunoSEQ multiplex PCR assay. Entries here come from immuneACCESS through TCRdb and include only in-frame sequences with V and J called. Some clones fail to appear in such tables; in the studies checked, an unresolved V gene covers under half of the shortfall, and the cause of the remainder is unknown. The sample table lists tens of thousands of clones, 96% of them with a count of one. The top ten clones comprise about 1% of the sample. The source material was peripheral blood, sampled in the second trimester of pregnancy. The receptors stem from a female donor with multiple sclerosis, enrolled in a pregnancy study.

The V call is TRBV6-5, the J call TRBJ1-1, with TRBD1 matching over 9 bases. The CDR3 is 13 amino acids. The V segment lost 6 bases and the J segment 10 bases; nucleotides outside the gene matches: 9. From germline, CDR1 is MNHEY and CDR2 SVGAGI. DNA of the CDR3: TGTGCCAGCAGCTGGGGACAGGGAGTAGGAGCTTTCTTT. The encoded protein is CASSWGQGVGAFF.

This chain joins TRBV27 and TRBJ1-3; 8 bases match TRBD1. CDR1 is MNHEY, CDR2 SMNVEV, per germline (reference sequence). The J segment lost 4 bases and the V segment lost 7 bases, leaving 6 bases of the junction unmatched. The CDR3 extends over 14 amino acids. CDR3 in amino acids: CASKGQGSGNTIYF. DNA of the CDR3: TGTGCCAGCAAAGGACAGGGATCCGGAAACACCATATATTTT.

The chain uses TRBV21-1 and TRBJ1-5. TRBV21-1 is a pseudogene locus. The CDR3 is 14 residues long. CDR3 loop: CASRRRRGNQPQHF. In DNA, the CDR3 is TGTGCCAGCAGACGCCGGCGGGGCAATCAGCCCCAGCATTTT.

The V gene is TRBV7-2, the J gene TRBJ2-3, with unresolved D. Per germline, CDR1 SGHTA and CDR2 FQGNSA. This CDR3 comprises 14 residues. Trimming took 2 bases from V and 1 from J, leaving 7 bases between them. This CDR3 reads CASSLSQGTDTQYF. The CDR3 region has the DNA TGTGCCAGCAGCTTATCCCAGGGCACAGATACGCAGTATTTT.

The rearrangement links TRBV2 to TRBJ2-5; D might be TRBD1 (6 bases). CDR1 is SNHLY and CDR2 is FYNNEI in the germline V gene. The CDR3 consists of 13 residues. Between the trimmed V and J ends, which lost 5 bases and 1 base, there was a span of 8 bases. In DNA form, the CDR3 reads TGTGCCAGCAGTAGGGACATCCAAGAGACCCAGTACTTC. This translates into CASSRDIQETQYF.

This chain uses TRBV6-1 with TRBJ2-7; D is ambiguous. This CDR3 spans 13 amino acids. Germline V gene lookup returns CDR1 MNHNS and CDR2 SASEGT. With 4 bases removed from V and 2 bases from J, the gap between germline ends came to 9 bases. The CDR3 loop is CASSAGTAYEQYF. CDR3 nucleotide sequence: TGTGCCAGCAGTGCCGGAACAGCCTACGAGCAGTACTTC.

The chain joins TRBV28 to TRBJ1-1; TRBD1 agrees at 10 bases. V dropped 5 bases and J dropped 6; count of bases not matched to a gene: 12. There are 16 residues in the CDR3. Germline-derived CDR1 and CDR2 are MDHEN and SYDVKM. CDR3 protein: CASSPRRGQGRAEAFF. CDR3 nucleotides: TGTGCCAGCAGTCCACGGCGGGGACAGGGGCGGGCTGAAGCTTTCTTT.

This chain links TRBV5-1 with TRBJ2-2; TRBD2 agrees at 14 bases. CDR3 length: 17 amino acids. The ends lost 4 bases at V and 5 bases at J; junction bases unmatched: 7. Per germline, CDR1 SGHRS and CDR2 YFSETQ. CDR3 residues: CASSPGLAGVLTGELFF. The CDR3 DNA follows: TGCGCCAGCAGCCCGGGACTAGCGGGAGTACTTACCGGGGAGCTGTTTTTT.

V usage is TRBV7-6 and J usage is TRBJ2-7; TRBD2 matches at 11 bases. V shed 1 base and J 3 bases; nucleotides not matched to a gene: 11. Germline V CDR1 and CDR2: SGHVS, FNYEAQ. The length of the CDR3 is 18 residues. Written as DNA, the CDR3 is TGTGCCAGCAGCTTAGAAACTAGCGGGAGCGACCTAAACTACGAGCAGTACTTC. Encoded protein: CASSLETSGSDLNYEQYF.

This clone was seen only once. V and J are TRBV5-1 and TRBJ1-2; 11 nucleotides line up with TRBD1. Trimming cost V 4 bases and J 8 bases; bases outside gene matches: 7. CDR1 is SGHRS and CDR2 is YFSETQ in the germline V gene. The CDR3 spans 14 residues. CDR3 coding DNA: TGCGCCAGCAGCGACCTGGACAGGGGGCACGGCTACACCTTC. Protein product: CASSDLDRGHGYTF.

V and J are TRBV4-2 and TRBJ2-1, with a possible D match to TRBD2 (5 bases). V was cut by 0 bases and J by 0 bases, with 9 bases left in between. The CDR3 is 16 residues long. The germline CDR1 and CDR2 sequences are LGHNA and YNFKEQ. The CDR3 region is CASSQERGSSYNEQFF. DNA of the CDR3: TGTGCCAGCAGCCAAGAAAGAGGGAGCTCCTACAATGAGCAGTTCTTC.

J is TRBJ1-1 and V is TRBV2, with D uncertain. The CDR3 is made up of 13 amino acids. CDR1 and CDR2 (germline): SNHLY, FYNNEI. Trimming took off 3 bases at V and 5 bases at J, with 10 bases between the two ends. Here the CDR3 DNA reads TGTGCCAGCAGTGACTTTAGGGAGACTGAAGCTTTCTTT. This codes for CASSDFRETEAFF.

The chain employs TRBV2 and TRBJ1-2; TRBD1 agrees at 7 bases. J was trimmed by 6 bases and V by 8 bases; bases with no gene match: 3. The CDR3 length is 11 residues. Germline V gives CDR1 SNHLY, CDR2 FYNNEI. CDR3 loop: CASPGTDGYTF. Written as DNA, the CDR3 is TGTGCCAGCCCCGGGACAGATGGCTACACCTTC.

The chain is built from TRBV11-2 and TRBJ2-7; TRBD1 might be the D (6 bases). The CDR3 is 13 amino acids. V dropped 4 bases and J dropped 1 base, with 8 bases sitting between them. CDR1 and CDR2 (germline): SGHAT, FQNNGV. The CDR3 coding sequence is TGTGCCAGCAGCTCACAGGGATCCTACGAGCAGTACTTC. It translates to CASSSQGSYEQYF.

In this sample, this clone turned up once. The rearrangement links TRBV11-2 to TRBJ2-2; tentative D call: TRBD1 (6 bases). There are 13 residues in the CDR3. Trimming left V 7 bases short and J 6 bases short, with 12 bases between. CDR1 and CDR2 (germline): SGHAT, FQNNGV. The CDR3 region has the DNA TGTGCCAGCACCCTAGGGGGTCCCGGGGAGCTGTTTTTT. Residues: CASTLGGPGELFF.